This T cell receptor (beta chain) was retrieved from a study of CD8 T cells in Susac syndrome. As for the study in general: Patients with Susac syndrome were, at the time of blood collection, therapy-naive, maintained on corticosteroids, or maintained on intravenous immunoglobulin alone.

Reverse transcription of about 0.45 to 1 ug RNA was performed with random hexamers. immunoSEQ multiplex PCR amplified TCR beta CDR3 across 54 Vbeta, 13 Jbeta. TCRdb reprocessed the immunoSEQ multiplex PCR reads via MiXCR and lists one record per CDR3 protein. Of about 83,000 distinct CDR3 sequences detected, about 95% appear once; the ten largest clones hold roughly 0.45%. The germline V and J ends were trimmed by 2 bases and 5 bases, with 10 bases remaining between them. The CDR3 has 14 residues. The T cells that were sequenced for TCR beta were CD8+ and CD4+ cells from blood. Sequencing was carried out using CD8+ T cells from PBMCs. The chain joins TRBV23-1 to TRBJ1-5; tentative D call: TRBD1 (6 bases). TRBV23-1 is known as an ORF, though its function is uncertain. The TCR was taken from a human donor with Susac syndrome. DNA for the CDR3: TGCGCCAGCAGTCAACGGACAGTTTATCAGCCCCAGCATTTT. Protein product: CASSQRTVYQPQHF.